The present TCR beta chain was sequenced within a study of shared clonotypes between healthy human individuals. The CDR3 covers 13 residues. V was cut by 1 base and J by 7 bases, with 10 bases left in between. CDR1 and CDR2 from the germline V gene are KGHSY and FQNENV. Only in-frame clones appear in the TCRdb table, and some are missing; sequencing was by immunoSEQ multiplex PCR. The sample has over 2 million clones; around 90% are singletons. This TCR came from a young man in good health. Some clones in this sample may be carry-over from other donors' samples. Sequencing input: naive CD4+ T cells from PBMCs. Subset specified: CD45RA+ positively selected. The rearrangement links TRBV16 to TRBJ2-5; D gene ambiguous. The CDR3 nucleotides are TGTGCCAGCAGCCAATATCTCCCTCCGACCCAGTACTTC. Protein: CASSQYLPPTQYF.